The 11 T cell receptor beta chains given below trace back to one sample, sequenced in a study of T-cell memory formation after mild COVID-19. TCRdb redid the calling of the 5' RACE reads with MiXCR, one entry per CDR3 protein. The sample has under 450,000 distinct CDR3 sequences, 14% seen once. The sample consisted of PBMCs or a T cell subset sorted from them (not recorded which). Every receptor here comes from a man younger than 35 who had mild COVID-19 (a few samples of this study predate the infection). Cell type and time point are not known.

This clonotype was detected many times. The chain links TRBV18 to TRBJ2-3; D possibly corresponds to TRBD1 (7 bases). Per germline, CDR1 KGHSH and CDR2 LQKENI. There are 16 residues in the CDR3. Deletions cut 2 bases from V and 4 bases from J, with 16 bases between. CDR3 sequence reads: CASSPAQGGVADTQYF. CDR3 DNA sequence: TGTGCCAGCTCACCAGCTCAGGGGGGCGTGGCAGATACGCAGTATTTT.

CDR3 DNA sequence: TGCAGCGTTGAATACCGGACTAGCGGGTGGCAAGAGACCCAGTACTTC. Amino acids: CSVEYRTSGWQETQYF. The rearrangement uses TRBV29-1 and TRBJ2-5, with 11 bases aligning to TRBD2. V lost 2 bases to trimming and J lost 2 bases; unmatched junction nucleotides: 7. Germline V CDR1 and CDR2: SQVTM, ANQGSEA. This CDR3 has 16 amino acids.

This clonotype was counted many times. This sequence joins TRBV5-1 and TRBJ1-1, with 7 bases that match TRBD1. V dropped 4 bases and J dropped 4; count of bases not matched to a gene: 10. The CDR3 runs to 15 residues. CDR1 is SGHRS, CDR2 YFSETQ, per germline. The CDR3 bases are TGCGCCAGCAGCAGGGATGAGTCAGGGGGCACTGAAGCTTTCTTT. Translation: CASSRDESGGTEAFF. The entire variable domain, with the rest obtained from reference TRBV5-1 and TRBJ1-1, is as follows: KAGVTQTPRYLIKTRGQQVTLSCSPISGHRSVSWYQQTPGQGLQFLFEYFSETQRNKGNFPGRFSGRQFSNSRSEMNVSTLELGDSALYLCASSRDESGGTEAFFGQGTRLTVV.

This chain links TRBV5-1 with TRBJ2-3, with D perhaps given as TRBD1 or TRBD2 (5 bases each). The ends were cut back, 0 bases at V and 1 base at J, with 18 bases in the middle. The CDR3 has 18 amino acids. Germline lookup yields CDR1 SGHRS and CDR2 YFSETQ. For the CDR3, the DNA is TGCGCCAGCAGCTTGGACGCGCCGGGGCCCGGGGGCACAGATACGCAGTATTTT. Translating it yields CASSLDAPGPGGTDTQYF.

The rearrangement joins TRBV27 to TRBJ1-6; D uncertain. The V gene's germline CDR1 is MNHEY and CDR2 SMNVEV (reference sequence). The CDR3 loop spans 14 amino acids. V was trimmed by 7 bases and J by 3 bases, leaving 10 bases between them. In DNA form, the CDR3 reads TGTGCCAGCAATCGGGCGGGCTATAATTCACCCCTCCACTTT. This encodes CASNRAGYNSPLHF.

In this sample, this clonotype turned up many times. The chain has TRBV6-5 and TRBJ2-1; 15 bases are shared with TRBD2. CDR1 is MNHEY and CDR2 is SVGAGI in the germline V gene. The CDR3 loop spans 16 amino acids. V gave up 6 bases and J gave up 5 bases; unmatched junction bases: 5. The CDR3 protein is CASSGLAGGVDNEQFF. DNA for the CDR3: TGTGCCAGCAGCGGACTAGCGGGGGGGGTCGACAATGAGCAGTTCTTC.

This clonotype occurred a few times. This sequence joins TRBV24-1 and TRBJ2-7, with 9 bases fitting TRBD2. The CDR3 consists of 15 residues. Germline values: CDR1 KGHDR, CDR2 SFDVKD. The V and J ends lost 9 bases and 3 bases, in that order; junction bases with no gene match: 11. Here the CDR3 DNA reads TGTGCCACCCGGAGACGTGCGGGGGGGAACTACGAGCAGTACGTC. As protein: CATRRRAGGNYEQYV.

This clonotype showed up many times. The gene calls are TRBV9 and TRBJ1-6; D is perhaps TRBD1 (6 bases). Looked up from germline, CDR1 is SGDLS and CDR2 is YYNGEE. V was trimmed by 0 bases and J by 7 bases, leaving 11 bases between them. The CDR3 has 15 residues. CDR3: CASSVAAGENSPLHF. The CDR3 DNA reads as TGTGCCAGCAGCGTAGCGGCAGGGGAAAATTCACCCCTCCACTTT.

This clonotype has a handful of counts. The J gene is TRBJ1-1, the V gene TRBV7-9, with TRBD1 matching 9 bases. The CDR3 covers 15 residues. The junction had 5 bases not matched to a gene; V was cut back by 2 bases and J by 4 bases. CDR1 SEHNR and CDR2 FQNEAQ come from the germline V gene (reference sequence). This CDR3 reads CASSLQTGGSTEAFF. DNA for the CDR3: TGTGCCAGCAGCTTACAGACAGGGGGAAGCACTGAAGCTTTCTTT.

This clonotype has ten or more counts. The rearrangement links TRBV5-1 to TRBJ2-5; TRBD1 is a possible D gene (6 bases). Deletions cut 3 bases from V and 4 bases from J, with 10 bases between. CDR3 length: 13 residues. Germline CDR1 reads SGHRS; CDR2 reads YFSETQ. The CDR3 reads CASSSTGIETQYF. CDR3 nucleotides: TGCGCCAGCAGCTCCACAGGGATAGAGACCCAGTACTTC.

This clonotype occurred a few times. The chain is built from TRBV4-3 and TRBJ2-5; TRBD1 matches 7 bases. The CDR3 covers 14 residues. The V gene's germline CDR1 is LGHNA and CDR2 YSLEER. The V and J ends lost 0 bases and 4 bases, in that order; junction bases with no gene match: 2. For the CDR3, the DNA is TGCGCCAGCAGCCAAGAAGGGGGCACAGAGACCCAGTACTTC. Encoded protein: CASSQEGGTETQYF.